A selection of T cell receptor beta chains follows, all from one sample in a study of human T cells and chemical hapten exposure. TCRdb reanalysed the RACE reads using MiXCR and keeps one entry per CDR3 protein. The table includes over 65,000 distinct CDR3 sequences, about 11% detected once. Sequenced here: whole blood, sampled in connection with sensitization to the hapten diphenylcyclopropenone (DPC). The origin of the receptors is a woman aged 50 to 60 with alopecia areata. Some clones in this sample may be carry-over from other donors' samples. The CDR3 runs from the conserved cysteine through the conserved F or W. The D gene is left open where the match is weak. Not all rows give a size; the values are once, few, many and, for expanded clones, a class.

-,-,TRBJ1-2,TRBV12-3/TRBV12-4,CASSHPGVPYGYTF,TGTGCCAGCTCTCATCCAGGGGTTCCCTATGGCTACACCTTC
TRBD1,many,TRBJ1-1,TRBV6-5,CASKMDRVTEAFF,TGTGCCAGCAAGATGGACAGGGTCACTGAAGCTTTCTTT
-,-,TRBJ2-1,TRBV24-1,CATSTPSNEQFF,TGTGCCACCAGTACCCCGAGTAATGAGCAGTTCTTC
-,many,TRBJ1-5,TRBV18,CASSPIGHNSNQPQHF,TGTGCCAGCTCACCAATAGGACACAATAGCAATCAGCCCCAGCATTTT
TRBD2,-,TRBJ2-3,TRBV10-1,CASSELAGGADTQYF,TGCGCCAGCAGTGAGCTAGCGGGAGGAGCGGATACGCAGTATTTT
TRBD1,many,TRBJ1-3,TRBV9,CASSVTGVGTGNTIYF,TGTGCCAGCAGCGTGACAGGGGTCGGAACTGGAAACACCATATATTTT
TRBD1,-,TRBJ1-1,TRBV7-2,CASSSGTAVNTEAFF,TGTGCCAGCAGCTCAGGGACAGCGGTGAACACTGAAGCTTTCTTT
-,few,TRBJ2-7,TRBV3-1,CASSQAGNEQYF,TGTGCCAGCAGCCAAGCTGGAAACGAGCAGTACTTC
-,few,TRBJ2-3,TRBV12-3/TRBV12-4,CASSSGRRVSYTQYF,TGTGCCAGCAGTTCCGGCCGACGCGTATCGTATACGCAGTATTTT
-,-,TRBJ1-2,TRBV6-2/TRBV6-3,CASSHNRAYYGYTF,TGTGCCAGCAGCCATAACAGGGCCTACTATGGCTACACCTTC
-,many,TRBJ2-2,TRBV10-3,CAIRGTADTGELFF,TGTGCCATCAGAGGTACAGCCGACACCGGGGAGCTGTTTTTT
TRBD2,-,TRBJ2-2,TRBV10-1,CASSEPLAGAGTGELFF,TGCGCCAGCAGTGAGCCTCTAGCGGGAGCGGGCACCGGGGAGCTGTTTTTT
-,few,TRBJ2-7,TRBV30,CAWSPRRLGASYEQYF,TGTGCCTGGAGTCCCCGTCGGCTAGGGGCATCCTACGAGCAGTACTTC
-,few,TRBJ1-2,TRBV7-2,CASSSTGTGSNYGYTF,TGTGCCAGCAGCTCCACGGGGACGGGTTCTAACTATGGCTACACCTTC
TRBD2,many,TRBJ2-1,TRBV6-4,CASSDFGLVLHEQFF,TGTGCCAGCAGTGATTTCGGACTAGTTCTACATGAGCAGTTCTTC
TRBD1,few,TRBJ1-3,TRBV6-6,CASSRETGGKNTIYF,TGTGCCAGCAGTCGTGAAACAGGGGGGAAAAACACCATATATTTT
-,many,TRBJ2-7,TRBV27,CASSPPVHNPYEQYF,TGTGCCAGCAGTCCCCCAGTCCACAACCCCTACGAGCAGTACTTC
-,-,TRBJ2-1,TRBV12-3/TRBV12-4,CASSEYNEQFF,TGTGCCAGCTCCGAATACAATGAGCAGTTCTTC
-,few,TRBJ2-5,TRBV2,CASRVLQETQYF,TGTGCCAGCCGGGTACTTCAAGAGACCCAGTACTTC
-,many,TRBJ2-2,TRBV7-6,CASSTTNTGELFF,TGTGCCAGCAGTACTACGAACACCGGGGAGCTGTTTTTT
-,-,TRBJ1-3,TRBV12-3/TRBV12-4,CASSLRYFSAGTSGNTIYF,TGTGCCAGCAGTTTACGGTATTTTTCGGCAGGGACTTCTGGAAACACCATATATTTT
-,-,TRBJ2-4,TRBV6-5,CASSYSTGAIQYF,TGTGCCAGCAGTTACTCGACGGGTGCTATTCAGTACTTC
-,many,TRBJ1-2,TRBV7-3,CASSSGGAGRDYGYTF,TGTGCCAGCAGCTCCGGAGGTGCGGGACGGGACTATGGCTACACCTTC
TRBD1,-,TRBJ2-4,TRBV11-1,CARGGQGPKNIQYF,TGTGCCAGGGGAGGACAGGGACCAAAAAACATTCAGTACTTC
-,-,TRBJ2-5,TRBV9,CASSVGNSQETQYF,TGTGCCAGCAGCGTAGGGAACAGCCAAGAGACCCAGTACTTC
-,many,TRBJ1-5,TRBV7-9,CASSCRLGQVLAPQHF,TGTGCCAGCAGCTGCCGGTTGGGACAAGTACTTGCGCCCCAGCATTTT
-,many,TRBJ1-5,TRBV7-9,CASCGGNNQPQHF,TGTGCCAGCTGCGGCGGAAACAATCAGCCCCAGCATTTT
-,-,TRBJ2-7,TRBV11-2,CASSWGQEQYF,TGTGCCAGCAGCTGGGGTCAGGAGCAGTACTTC
TRBD1,many,TRBJ2-5,TRBV29-1,CSAGGGTGGPETQYF,TGCAGCGCAGGAGGAGGGACAGGAGGCCCGGAGACCCAGTACTTC
-,many,TRBJ1-1,TRBV9,CASSVRPGTGTEAFF,TGTGCCAGCAGCGTACGTCCGGGTACGGGGACTGAAGCTTTCTTT
TRBD1,-,TRBJ2-7,TRBV5-5,CASSAPDRGGEQYF,TGTGCCAGCAGCGCCCCGGACAGGGGCGGCGAGCAGTACTTC
-,many,TRBJ1-2,TRBV6-5,CASSQGRAYGYTF,TGTGCCAGCAGTCAGGGACGGGCCTATGGCTACACCTTC
-,many,TRBJ1-5,TRBV12-3/TRBV12-4,CASRRGVSQPQHF,TGTGCCAGCCGGAGGGGGGTCTCTCAGCCCCAGCATTTT
-,-,TRBJ1-2,TRBV20-1,CSARDIRAENYGYGYTF,TGCAGTGCTAGAGATATCCGGGCCGAGAACTACGGCTATGGCTACACCTTC
TRBD1,many,TRBJ2-7,TRBV11-2,CASSLVVRGTYEQYF,TGTGCCAGCAGCTTAGTGGTCAGGGGGACCTACGAGCAGTACTTC
TRBD2,few,TRBJ2-5,TRBV7-9,CASRAGLAGGRQETQYF,TGTGCCAGCAGAGCCGGACTAGCGGGGGGCCGGCAAGAGACCCAGTACTTC
-,-,TRBJ2-7,TRBV12-5,CASDRPYEQYF,TGTGCTAGTGATCGCCCCTACGAGCAGTACTTC
TRBD1,-,TRBJ2-1,TRBV9,CASSGGDRDYNEQFF,TGTGCCAGCAGCGGTGGGGACAGAGACTACAATGAGCAGTTCTTC
-,many,TRBJ1-5,TRBV20-1,CSASRSNQPQHF,TGCAGTGCTAGCCGGTCAAATCAGCCCCAGCATTTT
TRBD2,-,TRBJ2-1,TRBV4-2,CASSQEPGGPYEQFF,TGTGCCAGCAGCCAAGAGCCGGGGGGGCCGTATGAGCAGTTCTTC
-,-,TRBJ1-2,TRBV4-3,CASSQVPPRGYTF,TGCGCCAGCAGCCAAGTCCCACCACGGGGCTACACCTTC
-,few,TRBJ1-4,TRBV4-3,CASSQEVLAANEKLFF,TGCGCCAGCAGCCAGGAGGTCCTGGCGGCTAATGAAAAACTGTTTTTT
-,few,TRBJ2-7,TRBV5-1,CASRASDTVRGQYF,TGCGCCAGCAGAGCCTCGGACACGGTCAGAGGGCAGTACTTC
-,-,TRBJ1-1,TRBV28,CASSSTGGRTEAFF,TGTGCCAGCAGTTCGACAGGCGGGAGGACTGAAGCTTTCTTT
-,many,TRBJ1-6,TRBV5-1,CASSLVGSSDSPLHF,TGCGCCAGCAGCTTGGTCGGCAGCAGTGATTCACCCCTCCACTTT
TRBD2,many,TRBJ2-3,TRBV28,CASTLAGPSTDTQYF,TGTGCCAGCACATTAGCGGGTCCTAGCACAGATACGCAGTATTTT
TRBD1,many,TRBJ2-7,TRBV28,CASSGTGGTVYEQYF,TGTGCCAGCAGCGGGACAGGGGGAACTGTTTACGAGCAGTACTTC
-,few,TRBJ2-3,TRBV3-1,CASSQDGLGSTDTQYF,TGTGCCAGCAGCCAGGACGGTCTGGGATCCACAGATACGCAGTATTTT
-,-,TRBJ2-3,TRBV18,CASSPPGTDTQYF,TGTGCCAGCTCACCGCCAGGGACAGATACGCAGTATTTT
-,-,TRBJ2-1,TRBV5-5,CASSLYGTDFNEQFF,TGTGCCAGCAGCTTGTACGGGACCGACTTCAATGAGCAGTTCTTC
-,many,TRBJ2-7,TRBV11-2,CASSPIRRQGTYEQYF,TGTGCCAGCAGCCCGATCCGCCGTCAGGGAACCTACGAGCAGTACTTC
-,few,TRBJ1-2,TRBV29-1,CSVDGAGARGYTF,TGCAGCGTTGACGGGGCGGGGGCACGAGGCTACACCTTC
-,many,TRBJ1-1,TRBV29-1,CSVEWGANTEAFF,TGCAGCGTTGAGTGGGGAGCGAACACTGAAGCTTTCTTT